These 18 T cell receptor beta chains were all obtained from the same sample, sequenced in a study of T cells after yellow fever vaccination. TCRdb itself ran the 5' RACE reads through MiXCR, one entry per CDR3 protein. Altogether approximately 58,000 distinct CDR3 sequences are present, about 5.2% being singletons, with the ten largest covering around a third. Source: PBMCs, either bulk or a sorted T-cell subset (CD4+, CD8+, memory, or dextramer-sorted; not recorded which), taken on the day of the yellow fever booster vaccination. The receptors were gathered from a young man who received the YFV17D yellow fever vaccine.

The table lists this clonotype with a few counts. This chain links TRBV6-6 with TRBJ2-1; no firm D call. Germline V gene data show CDR1 as MNHNY and CDR2 as SVGAGI (reference sequence). The CDR3 length is 11 residues. Trimming left V 8 bases short and J 7 bases short, with 9 bases between. The CDR3 protein is CASYVGNEQFF. CDR3 sequence (DNA): TGTGCCAGCTACGTCGGGAATGAGCAGTTCTTC.

V is TRBV5-4 and J is TRBJ2-5; 9 positions agree with TRBD2. The CDR3 loop spans 18 amino acids. V gave up 0 bases and J gave up 5 bases; unmatched junction bases: 14. Germline CDR1 SGHNT, CDR2 YYREEE (reference sequence). The CDR3 sequence is CASSLGSGGDYALETQYF. The CDR3 DNA sequence: TGTGCCAGCAGCTTGGGTAGCGGGGGCGACTACGCCTTGGAGACCCAGTACTTC. The whole variable domain, remainder taken from reference TRBV5-4 and TRBJ2-5, is ETGVTQSPTHLIKTRGQQVTLRCSSQSGHNTVSWYQQALGQGPQFIFQYYREEENGRGNFPPRFSGLQFPNYSSELNVNALELDDSALYLCASSLGSGGDYALETQYFGPGTRLLVL.

This clonotype was recorded a few times. The chain is built from TRBV12-3 or TRBV12-4 and TRBJ2-2; D may be TRBD1 or TRBD2 (5 bases each). Deletions cut 4 bases from V and 1 base from J, with 13 bases between. CDR3 size: 16 residues. The CDR3 sequence: CASSSPGGGNTGELFF. CDR3 coding DNA: TGTGCCAGCAGTTCGCCGGGTGGGGGGAACACCGGGGAGCTGTTTTTT.

The V call is TRBV23-1, the J call TRBJ1-5, with D possibly TRBD1 on 5 matching bases. TRBV23-1 is annotated as an ORF whose role is uncertain. This CDR3 spans 19 amino acids. V lost 0 bases to trimming and J lost 2 bases, with 20 bases between them. CDR3 bases: TGCGCCAGCAGTCAATCGGTGGGCAGGAGGGGTGGAGGCAATCAGCCCCAGCATTTT. Translation gives CASSQSVGRRGGGNQPQHF.

This clonotype was counted at least ten times. The rearrangement uses TRBV7-9 and TRBJ2-1, with D possibly matching TRBD1 (5 bases). This CDR3 contains 15 residues. V gave up 0 bases and J gave up 1 base, with 7 bases separating them. Germline-derived CDR1 and CDR2 are SEHNR and FQNEAQ (reference sequence). Written as DNA, the CDR3 is TGTGCCAGCAGCTTAGCAGGGGCGTCCTACAATGAGCAGTTCTTC. Translation gives CASSLAGASYNEQFF.

The chain has TRBV5-1 and TRBJ1-1; no firm D call. This CDR3 region has 15 residues. V was clipped by 4 bases and J by 3 bases, with 16 bases between them. The germline V gene encodes CDR1 SGHRS and CDR2 YFSETQ. The CDR3 DNA sequence: TGCGCCAGCAGCCCTTCGCCCGGAGGGCACACTGAAGCTTTCTTT. This sequence encodes CASSPSPGGHTEAFF.

This clonotype was recorded many times. This chain connects TRBV29-1 to TRBJ2-7, with 7 bases matching TRBD1. The CDR3 totals 13 residues. The V segment lost 8 bases and the J segment 3 bases; nucleotides outside the gene matches: 10. Germline assignment: CDR1 SQVTM and CDR2 ANQGSEA. Here the CDR3 DNA reads TGCAGCATGATCACCTCAGGGGGCTACGAGCAGTACTTC. Residues: CSMITSGGYEQYF.

The rearrangement links TRBV24-1 to TRBJ2-3; D remains ambiguous. Trimming shortened V by 1 base and J by 5 bases, and 6 bases separated the two germline ends. This CDR3 is built from 13 residues. Germline CDR1 and CDR2: KGHDR and SFDVKD. This CDR3 is CATSDFLGDTQYF. The CDR3 nucleotides are TGTGCCACCAGTGATTTCTTAGGAGATACGCAGTATTTT.

This clonotype was found a few times. The chain uses TRBV14 and TRBJ2-3; D is possibly TRBD2 (7 bases). V gave up 0 bases and J gave up 3 bases, with 10 bases separating them. Germline V lookup: CDR1 SGHDN, CDR2 FVKESK. The CDR3 is made up of 15 amino acids. This chain's CDR3 is CASSQDAGATDTQYF. In nucleotides, the CDR3 is TGTGCCAGCAGCCAAGATGCGGGGGCTACAGATACGCAGTATTTT.

There are many counts of this clonotype. The CDR3 DNA follows: TGTGCCAGCAGAGATACAGGGGGCAAAACCTACGAGCAGTACTTC. Translating gives CASRDTGGKTYEQYF. The chain uses TRBV2 and TRBJ2-7, with 9 bases matching TRBD1. The CDR3 covers 15 residues. The V gene end was trimmed by 6 bases and the J gene end by 2 bases; junction bases not matched to a gene: 8. Germline V CDR1 and CDR2: SNHLY, FYNNEI.

This clonotype was detected many times. CDR3 sequence: CASTKRSGSRPGAFF. DNA for the CDR3: TGTGCCAGCACCAAAAGGTCCGGATCAAGACCAGGAGCTTTCTTT. V is TRBV12-3 or TRBV12-4 and J is TRBJ1-1, with D unclear. V lost 7 bases and J lost 10, with 25 bases in between. CDR3 length: 15 amino acids.

This clonotype was picked up many times. The chain recombines TRBV7-8 with TRBJ1-5; 7 nucleotides agree with TRBD1. Germline values: CDR1 SGHVS, CDR2 FQNEAQ. The V and J ends lost 1 base and 5 bases, in that order; junction bases with no gene match: 17. The CDR3 covers 19 residues. CDR3 bases: TGTGCCAGCAGCTTAGAGAGATCCACAGGGGAGTTTGGGGATCAGCCCCAGCATTTT. Its protein is CASSLERSTGEFGDQPQHF.

This clonotype has a count of ten or more. V gene TRBV7-9 combines with J gene TRBJ2-2, with 12 bases that match TRBD2. Per the germline V gene, CDR1 is SEHNR and CDR2 is FQNEAQ (reference sequence). This CDR3 is built from 19 residues. With 5 bases clipped from V and 0 bases from J, the junction kept 10 bases outside the gene matches. CDR3 bases: TGTGCCAGCAGCCTCGTATCGGGACTAGCGGGTTCGAACACCGGGGAGCTGTTTTTT. Translation gives CASSLVSGLAGSNTGELFF.

This clonotype was detected only a few times. The chain recombines TRBV20-1 with TRBJ2-6; weak D call: TRBD1 (6 bases). Germline CDR1 and CDR2: DFQATT and SNEGSKA (reference sequence). CDR3 length equals 13 residues. Trimming removed 6 bases at V and 4 bases at J, with 10 bases between. The CDR3 is CSADRPGANVLTF. Written as DNA, the CDR3 is TGCAGTGCCGACAGGCCCGGGGCCAACGTCCTGACTTTC.

This clonotype showed up just a few times. The rearrangement links TRBV7-2 to TRBJ2-3; 12 bases align to TRBD2. Germline V gives CDR1 SGHTA, CDR2 FQGNSA. V shed 6 bases and J 1 base; nucleotides not matched to a gene: 17. The CDR3 covers 20 residues. The CDR3 loop reads CASRVWGRTSGVSGTDTQYF. The DNA for the CDR3 is TGTGCCAGCAGGGTCTGGGGACGGACTAGCGGGGTCTCCGGCACAGATACGCAGTATTTT.

This clonotype was seen many times. The rearrangement uses TRBV24-1 and TRBJ2-1; D remains ambiguous. CDR1 and CDR2 from the germline V gene are KGHDR and SFDVKD. The length of the CDR3 is 13 residues. V lost 8 bases and J lost 3, with 10 bases in between. CDR3 nucleotides: TGTGCCACCATGGGGTCCGGCTACAATGAGCAGTTCTTC. As protein: CATMGSGYNEQFF.

The V and J genes are TRBV4-2 and TRBJ2-1, with D perhaps TRBD2 (6 bases). CDR1 and CDR2 (germline): LGHNA, YNFKEQ. Trimming removed 4 bases from V and 3 bases from J, with 19 bases in between. The CDR3 runs 17 residues. DNA of the CDR3: TGTGCCAGCAGCCGCCCATCTTCGGGGACTGACTACAATGAGCAGTTCTTC. Residues: CASSRPSSGTDYNEQFF.

This clonotype was counted at least ten times. The chain carries TRBV20-1 and TRBJ1-1; D remains unclear. The V and J ends lost 2 bases and 3 bases respectively, with 4 bases between them. This CDR3 contains 11 residues. The V gene's germline CDR1 is DFQATT and CDR2 SNEGSKA (reference sequence). The CDR3 spells CSARPDTEAFF. CDR3 coding DNA: TGCAGTGCTAGACCTGACACTGAAGCTTTCTTT.